Below are 5 T cell receptor beta chains sequenced from a single sample in a study of spatial heterogeneity in lung cancer (dated by TCRdb to the late 2010s). Receptor libraries were prepared by 5' RACE. Reads for this sample came from a NextSeq 500. TCRdb passed the public sequencing reads through fastp at Q25 and MiXCR, retaining productive beta sequences. Entries are consolidated by CDR3 protein sequence, retaining the most common genes and DNA. The sample has about 220 distinct CDR3 sequences on record, less than 45% of them singletons. The ten biggest clones cover around 43% of the sample. In light of the paper, this sample's time point label describes: sample taken at primary tumor resection. The antigens these receptors bind are not known. Overall study results and their limits: A correlation was observed between the number of expanded intratumoral alpha and beta TCRs and the tumor nonsynonymous mutation count.

The sequencing here drew on lung tumor tissue, taken at surgery. These receptors came from a female donor with early-stage non-small cell lung cancer.

Comments on this clonotype: This beta chain is a stray sequence in a library constructed for alpha chains; its clone size is not meaningful. The V and J genes are TRBV7-9 and TRBJ2-7; 8 positions match TRBD1. Trimming removed 5 bases from V and 1 base from J; junction bases left unmatched: 4. The germline CDR1 and CDR2 sequences are SEHNR and FQNEAQ (reference sequence). CDR3 length: 14 residues. The CDR3 sequence: CASSRGDRSYEQYF. The CDR3 bases are TGTGCCAGCAGCCGAGGGGACAGGTCCTACGAGCAGTACTTC.

This clonotype was detected a few times. Little can be read into the size of this beta chain, an off-target read in a library designed for alpha chains. This chain connects TRBV28 to TRBJ2-7; no definite D call. CDR3 length: 15 amino acids. Trimming cost V 2 bases and J 1 base, with 12 bases left between them. Germline-derived CDR1 and CDR2 are MDHEN and SYDVKM. The CDR3 DNA reads TGTGCCAGCAGTTTAAGGCCAGGCGGATCCTACGAGCAGTACTTC. Protein product: CASSLRPGGSYEQYF.

With respect to this clonotype: This beta chain appears as a stray read in a library generated for alpha chains; its size is not informative. The rearrangement joins TRBV24-1 to TRBJ2-1; TRBD2 matches 7 bases. Germline values: CDR1 KGHDR, CDR2 SFDVKD. The CDR3 covers 14 residues. V gave up 3 bases and J gave up 2 bases; unmatched junction bases: 0. CDR3 sequence reads: CATSDAGAYNEQFF. The CDR3 DNA reads TGTGCCACCAGTGATGCGGGGGCCTACAATGAGCAGTTCTTC.

With regard to this clonotype: This beta chain came through as a stray read in a library set up for alpha chains, and its size says little. This chain connects TRBV2 to TRBJ2-7; D may be TRBD1 or TRBD2 (5 bases each). CDR3 size: 15 residues. The germline V gene encodes CDR1 SNHLY and CDR2 FYNNEI. Trimming pared 6 bases from V and 2 bases from J, leaving 17 bases between. The CDR3 bases are TGTGCCAGCAGGGACGGGACCTTTAGGACCTACGAGCAGTACTTC. As protein: CASRDGTFRTYEQYF.

In the case of this clonotype: This beta chain is an unintended read in a library built for alpha chains; its size means little. V usage is TRBV28 and J usage is TRBJ1-4, with a weak D call TRBD1 (5 bases). Trimming left V 5 bases short and J 8 bases short, with 12 bases between. This CDR3 contains 13 residues. The germline gives CDR1 MDHEN, CDR2 SYDVKM. CDR3 coding DNA: TGTGCCAGCAGTCAGAGGGACCGGGAAAAACTGTTTTTT. Translating it yields CASSQRDREKLFF.